This T cell receptor (beta chain) appears in the sequencing data of a study of blood T cells in healthy people across ages. Turning to the study itself: Per two T cells, about one barcoded beta molecule was captured through template switching.

V gave up 7 bases and J gave up 2 bases, with 14 bases separating them. The germline V gene encodes CDR1 KGHDR and CDR2 SFDVKD. The CDR3 is made up of 15 amino acids. A J-beta primer mix and a sample-barcoded 5' primer were used in a second PCR of roughly 7 to 12 cycles. Tags on each cDNA molecule came from a template-switch adaptor with 12 random nucleotides. One entry per CDR3 protein results from TCRdb running MiXCR on the 5' RACE reads. The sample lists over a million distinct CDR3 sequences, roughly 45% occurring once. The chain employs TRBV24-1 and TRBJ1-5; D remains ambiguous. The sequence came from a woman aged 18 to 35 in good health. Sequenced sample: blood. This CDR3 reads CATSPGEGGNQPQHF. CDR3 DNA: TGTGCCACCAGCCCTGGGGAGGGCGGCAATCAGCCCCAGCATTTT.